This TCR beta chain was retrieved from a study of T-cell reconstitution after alpha-beta-depleted transplantation in children. Broader study findings: Reports say that about two months after transplant, the alpha-beta T cells came out of several hundred graft clones that had expanded. Several patients had high TCRbeta diversity at day 60; it came from surviving recipient T cells and thymic progenitors. Among T cells one year after transplant, newly produced cells accounted for most counts and diversity.

This clonotype has ten or more counts. Its specificity is unknown. One junction end disagrees with the germline gene, perhaps due to a read error. Preparation of the TCRbeta library used unique molecular identifiers. Each CDR3 protein is one row after TCRdb ran MiXCR on the PCR reads. The table records roughly 32,000 distinct CDR3 sequences, 6.4% of them present only once. CDR3 size: 16 residues. Germline V gene data show CDR1 as SGHRS and CDR2 as YFSETQ. The source was peripheral blood, collected 60 days after TCRalphabeta/CD19-depleted stem cell transplant. The chain carries TRBV5-1 and TRBJ2-7, with TRBD1 as a possible D gene (5 bases). The TCR originated in a child under three years old who had a stem cell transplant for acute myeloid leukemia, so the T cells may come from the graft donor. In nucleotides, the CDR3 is TGCGCCAGCAGCGTTGCCCCTTTAACAGGTGCCTACGAGCAGTATTTC. Residues: CASSVAPLTGAYEQYF.